This TCR beta chain was obtained from a study of blood T cell repertoires in COVID-19. Study in general: Material from acute and convalescent COVID-19 was sourced from the United States, Italy and Spain. Sources were T cells, B-cell-depleted T cells, or PBMCs; the material itself was cDNA or gDNA.

Germline lookup yields CDR1 PRHDT and CDR2 FYEKMQ (reference sequence). Trimming took 3 bases from V and 10 from J, leaving 12 bases between them. CDR3 size: 12 residues. Under the authors' procedure: Counts of nucleated cells, estimated from reference gene primer amplification, were obtained. The data were produced by immunoSEQ multiplex PCR, yet TCRdb's version contains in-frame clones alone and is incomplete. V, J and clone size were drawn from that table, and D and trimming were deduced from the DNA. Of about 280,000 clones in the sample, approximately 90% were seen once. This chain joins TRBV13 and TRBJ1-1, with D perhaps matching TRBD1 (6 bases). The sample comprised peripheral blood. The sequence derives from a man aged 35 to 55 with acute or convalescent COVID-19. Here the CDR3 DNA reads TGTGCCAGCAGCTTCCCAGGGGCCGGAGCTTTCTTT. Its translation: CASSFPGAGAFF.